This T cell receptor (beta chain) is from a study of cytomegalovirus exposure and HLA in healthy donors. Of note for this clone: The antigen is not known.

The PCR ran on 60 Vbeta and 13 Jbeta primers. Authors' data handling: Counted up in a later analysis, unique TCR beta chains came to about 80 million, with about 9.9 million shared. Data came from immunoSEQ multiplex PCR; TCRdb stores just in-frame clones and leaves some out. V and J calls and clone size are copied from that table; D and trimming were computed from the DNA. The sample carries some 130,000 clones, 80% recorded once. Germline-derived CDR1 and CDR2 are GTSNPN and SVGIG (reference sequence). Trimming cost V 3 bases and J 2 bases; bases outside gene matches: 15. The CDR3 loop spans 20 amino acids. The study's findings and limits: For most subjects, TCR beta sequences were reported to predict HLA-A and HLA-B alleles with accuracy. The investigators catalogued 150 to 200 TCR beta chains as cytomegalovirus-associated.

V is TRBV30 and J is TRBJ2-3; 15 nucleotides match TRBD2. Sequencing was performed on PBMCs. The receptor was derived from a male donor in good health and CMV-seronegative. Here the CDR3 DNA reads TGTGCCTGGAGCCAGACCCTGATGGGACTAGCGGGGGGCTACACAGATACGCAGTATTTT. This codes for CAWSQTLMGLAGGYTDTQYF.